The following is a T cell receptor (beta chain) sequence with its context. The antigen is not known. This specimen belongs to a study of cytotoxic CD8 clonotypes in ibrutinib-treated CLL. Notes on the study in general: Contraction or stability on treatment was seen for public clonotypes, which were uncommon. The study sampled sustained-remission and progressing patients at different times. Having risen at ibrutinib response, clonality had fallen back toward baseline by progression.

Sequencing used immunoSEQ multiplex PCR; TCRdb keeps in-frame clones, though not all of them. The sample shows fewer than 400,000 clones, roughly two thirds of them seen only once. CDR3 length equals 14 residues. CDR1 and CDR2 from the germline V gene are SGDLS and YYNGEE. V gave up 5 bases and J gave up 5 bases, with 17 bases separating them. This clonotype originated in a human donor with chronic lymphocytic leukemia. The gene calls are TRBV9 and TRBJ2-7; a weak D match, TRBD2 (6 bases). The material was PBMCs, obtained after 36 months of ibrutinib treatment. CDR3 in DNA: TGTGCCAGCAGGCCGGGACTGGGAGTCGACGAGCAGTACTTC. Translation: CASRPGLGVDEQYF. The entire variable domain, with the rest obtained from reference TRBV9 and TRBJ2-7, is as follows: DSGVTQTPKHLITATGQRVTLRCSPRSGDLSVYWYQQSLDQGLQFLIQYYNGEERAKGNILERFSAQQFPDLHSELNLSSLELGDSALYFCASRPGLGVDEQYFGPGTRLTVT.